Detailed here is one TCR beta chain. Its antigen is not identified. These data are taken from a study of Tregs in tolerant kidney transplant recipients. CDR1 is MNHNS, CDR2 SASEGT, per germline. There are 11 residues in the CDR3. Profiled with immunoSEQ multiplex PCR; TCRdb holds only in-frame clones, not every one. This table has a few thousand clones, 41% appearing once. Sequenced material: Tregs from blood grown in culture. The rearrangement joins TRBV6-1 to TRBJ2-7, with a weak D call TRBD2 (6 bases). The source is a human donor in good health. The DNA for the CDR3 is TGTTCAACACCGGGACTCTACGAGCAGTACTTC. Translated: CSTPGLYEQYF.